This T cell receptor (beta chain) was sequenced in a study of cytomegalovirus exposure and HLA in healthy donors. This CDR3 is built from 15 residues. V dropped 3 bases and J dropped 3; count of bases not matched to a gene: 6. Germline-derived CDR1 and CDR2 are MNHNS and SASEGT. PCR amplification relied on 60 Vbeta primers (plus 13 Jbeta primers). Here immunoSEQ multiplex PCR was the method, and the copy in TCRdb shows in-frame clones only, minus some. The data hold roughly 140,000 clones, with 72% observed a single time. Source material: PBMCs. The chain employs TRBV6-1 and TRBJ2-7; 9 bases are shared with TRBD2. The receptor was derived from a man aged 40-49 years in good health and CMV-seronegative. CDR3 sequence reads: CASSEGTSRVYEQYF. In DNA form, the CDR3 reads TGTGCCAGCAGTGAGGGGACTAGCCGGGTCTACGAGCAGTACTTC.